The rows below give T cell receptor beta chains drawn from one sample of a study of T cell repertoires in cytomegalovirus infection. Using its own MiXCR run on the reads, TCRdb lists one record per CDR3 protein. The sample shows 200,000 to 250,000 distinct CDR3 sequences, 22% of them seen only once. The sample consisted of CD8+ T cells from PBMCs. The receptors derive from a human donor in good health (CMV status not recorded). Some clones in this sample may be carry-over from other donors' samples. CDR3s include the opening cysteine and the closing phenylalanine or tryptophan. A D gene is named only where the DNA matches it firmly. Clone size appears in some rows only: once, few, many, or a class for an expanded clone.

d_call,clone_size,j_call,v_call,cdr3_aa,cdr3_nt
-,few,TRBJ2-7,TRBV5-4,CASSGESYEQYF,TGTGCCAGCAGCGGGGAGAGCTACGAGCAGTACTTC
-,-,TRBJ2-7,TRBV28,CASRDYDEQYF,TGTGCCAGCCGCGATTATGACGAGCAGTACTTC
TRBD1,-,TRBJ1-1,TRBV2,CASGEGQGFLAEAFF,TGTGCCAGTGGGGAAGGACAGGGGTTCTTGGCTGAAGCTTTCTTT
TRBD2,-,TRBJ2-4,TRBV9,CASSVAGGDIQYF,TGTGCCAGCAGCGTAGCGGGGGGTGACATTCAGTACTTC
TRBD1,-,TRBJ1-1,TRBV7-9,CASSSNRGPVDTEAFF,TGTGCCAGCAGCTCGAACAGGGGTCCTGTGGACACTGAAGCTTTCTTT
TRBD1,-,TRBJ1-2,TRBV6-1,CASGQVGGYGYTF,TGTGCCAGCGGACAGGTCGGGGGGTATGGCTACACCTTC
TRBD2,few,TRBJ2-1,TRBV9,CASSVTSGVGNEQFF,TGTGCCAGCAGCGTGACTAGCGGGGTGGGCAATGAGCAGTTCTTC
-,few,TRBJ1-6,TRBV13,CASSHGQNSPLHF,TGTGCCAGCAGCCATGGACAGAATTCACCCCTCCACTTT
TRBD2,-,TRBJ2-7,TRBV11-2,CASSFGLGATYEQYF,TGTGCCAGCAGCTTCGGACTAGGAGCCACCTACGAGCAGTACTTC
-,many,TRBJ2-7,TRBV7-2,CASSLGPIGYEQYF,TGTGCCAGCAGCTTAGGGCCGATAGGCTACGAGCAGTACTTC
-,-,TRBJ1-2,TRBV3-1,CASSPQAGVNYGYTF,TGTGCCAGCAGCCCCCAGGCAGGGGTAAACTATGGCTACACCTTC
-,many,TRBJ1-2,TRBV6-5,CASSSITGSYTF,TGTGCCAGCAGCTCCATTACAGGGAGCTACACCTTC
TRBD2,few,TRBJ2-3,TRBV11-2,CASSPTSGGAPHF,TGTGCCAGCAGCCCGACTAGCGGGGGAGCTCCTCATTTT
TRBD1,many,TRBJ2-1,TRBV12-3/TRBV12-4,CASSLNRGIYNEQFF,TGTGCCAGCAGTTTAAACAGGGGGATCTACAATGAGCAGTTCTTC
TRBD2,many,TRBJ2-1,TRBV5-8,CASRPTSGDYNEQFF,TGTGCCAGCAGACCTACTAGCGGCGACTACAATGAGCAGTTCTTC
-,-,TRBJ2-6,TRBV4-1,CASSQVWASGANVLTF,TGCGCCAGCAGCCAAGTATGGGCCTCTGGGGCCAACGTCCTGACTTTC
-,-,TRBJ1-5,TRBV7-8,CASSLYHREEVSNQPQHF,TGTGCCAGCAGCTTGTATCACAGGGAGGAAGTTAGCAATCAGCCCCAGCATTTT
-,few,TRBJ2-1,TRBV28,CASSPPGGTYNEQFF,TGTGCCAGCAGTCCACCCGGGGGCACCTACAATGAGCAGTTCTTC
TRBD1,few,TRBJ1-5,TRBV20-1,CSAPAPGQGAYSNQPQHF,TGCAGTGCTCCCGCCCCAGGACAGGGGGCCTATAGCAATCAGCCCCAGCATTTT
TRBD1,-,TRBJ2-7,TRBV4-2,CASSQETGGYEQYF,TGTGCCAGCAGCCAAGAGACAGGGGGCTACGAGCAGTACTTC
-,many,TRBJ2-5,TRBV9,CASSEYVASGTQYF,TGTGCCAGCAGCGAATACGTCGCTTCGGGGACCCAGTACTTC
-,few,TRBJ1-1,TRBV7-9,CASRSGGITEAFF,TGTGCCAGCAGGTCGGGCGGGATCACTGAAGCTTTCTTT
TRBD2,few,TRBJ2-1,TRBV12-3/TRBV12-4,CASSLYPVGGGDNEQFF,TGTGCCAGCAGTTTATACCCGGTGGGCGGGGGAGACAATGAGCAGTTCTTC
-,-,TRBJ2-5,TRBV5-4,CASSLSPPKETQYF,TGTGCCAGCAGCTTAAGCCCGCCCAAGGAGACCCAGTACTTC
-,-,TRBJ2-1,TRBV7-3,CASSLTATVSSYNEQFF,TGTGCCAGCAGCTTAACCGCGACTGTAAGCTCCTACAATGAGCAGTTCTTC
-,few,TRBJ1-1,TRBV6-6,CASSSHREWTEAFF,TGTGCCAGCAGTTCCCACAGGGAATGGACTGAAGCTTTCTTT
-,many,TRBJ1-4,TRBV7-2,CASSFDPGGGIAKLFF,TGTGCCAGCAGCTTCGATCCGGGTGGGGGCATCGCAAAACTGTTTTTT
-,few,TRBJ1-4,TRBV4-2,CASSPRGEGKDEKLFF,TGTGCCAGCAGCCCTAGGGGAGAGGGGAAGGATGAAAAACTGTTTTTT
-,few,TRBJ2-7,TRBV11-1,CASSLDLGEQYF,TGTGCCAGCAGCTTAGACCTGGGCGAGCAGTACTTC
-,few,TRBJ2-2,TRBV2,CASSDVLSPGELFF,TGTGCCAGCAGTGATGTACTCTCCCCCGGGGAGCTGTTTTTT
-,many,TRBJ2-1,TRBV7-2,CASSPRTLGEVDDEQFF,TGTGCCAGCAGCCCAAGAACCCTGGGGGAAGTAGACGATGAGCAGTTCTTC
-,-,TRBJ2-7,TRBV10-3,CAISESGWVEQYF,TGTGCCATCAGTGAGTCTGGGTGGGTCGAGCAGTACTTC
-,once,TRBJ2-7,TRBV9,CASSKGSGAGRLNEQYF,TGTGCCAGCAGCAAAGGATCGGGTGCAGGGCGGTTGAACGAGCAGTACTTC
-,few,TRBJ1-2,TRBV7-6,CASSSGGGLGYTF,TGTGCCAGCAGCTCCGGGGGGGGGCTTGGCTACACCTTC
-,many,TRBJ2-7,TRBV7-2,CASIPLFLYEQYF,TGTGCCAGCATCCCGCTTTTTCTCTACGAGCAGTACTTC
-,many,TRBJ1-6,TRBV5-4,CASSTPGPDSPLHF,TGTGCCAGCAGCACACCTGGGCCCGATTCACCCCTCCACTTT
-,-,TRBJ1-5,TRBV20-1,CSAIGTQNQPQHF,TGCAGTGCAATCGGGACACAGAATCAGCCCCAGCATTTT
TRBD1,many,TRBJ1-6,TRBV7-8,CASSLAWVGQLSYNSPLHF,TGTGCCAGCAGCTTAGCCTGGGTGGGACAGCTCTCCTATAATTCACCCCTCCACTTT
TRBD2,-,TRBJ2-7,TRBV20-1,CSALAGAYEQYF,TGCAGTGCTCTAGCGGGGGCCTACGAGCAGTACTTC
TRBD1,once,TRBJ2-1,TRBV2,CASRVIPGQRNNEQFF,TGTGCCAGCAGAGTGATTCCGGGACAGCGAAACAATGAGCAGTTCTTC
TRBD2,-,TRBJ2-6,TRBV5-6,CASSLDGRGSANVLTF,TGTGCCAGCAGCTTGGACGGGAGGGGATCGGCCAACGTCCTGACTTTC
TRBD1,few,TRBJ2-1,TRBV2,CASSEASGGGGEQFF,TGTGCCAGCAGTGAAGCTTCAGGGGGCGGAGGTGAGCAGTTCTTC
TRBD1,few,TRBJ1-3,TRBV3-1,CASSPLGRRGYLGVSGNTIYF,TGTGCCAGCAGCCCTCTCGGGCGCAGGGGGTATCTCGGGGTCTCTGGAAACACCATATATTTT
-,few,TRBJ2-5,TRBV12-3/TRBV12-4,CASSLRRAETQYF,TGTGCCAGCAGTTTGCGACGAGCAGAGACCCAGTACTTC
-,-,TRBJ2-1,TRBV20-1,CSAFGVAENNEQFF,TGCAGTGCTTTTGGGGTAGCGGAAAACAATGAGCAGTTCTTC
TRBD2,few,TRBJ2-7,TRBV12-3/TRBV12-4,CASSQSGVEQYF,TGTGCCAGCAGTCAAAGCGGGGTCGAGCAGTACTTC
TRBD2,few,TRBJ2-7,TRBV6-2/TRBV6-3,CASDPGLASYEQYF,TGTGCCAGCGATCCGGGACTAGCGAGCTACGAGCAGTACTTC
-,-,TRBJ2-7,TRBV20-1,CSARALGDPAYEQYF,TGCAGTGCTAGAGCCCTTGGGGACCCAGCCTACGAGCAGTACTTC
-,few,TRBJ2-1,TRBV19,CASSQLAVNSYNEQFF,TGTGCCAGTAGTCAATTAGCGGTCAACTCCTACAATGAGCAGTTCTTC
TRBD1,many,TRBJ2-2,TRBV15,CATHPAGGFTGELFF,TGTGCCACTCACCCGGCAGGGGGCTTTACCGGGGAGCTGTTTTTT
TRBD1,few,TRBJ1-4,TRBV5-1,CASSYGTASNEKLFF,TGCGCCAGCAGCTACGGGACAGCCAGTAATGAAAAACTGTTTTTT
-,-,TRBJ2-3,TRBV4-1,CASSQGTLTDTQYF,TGCGCCAGCAGCCAAGGGACACTCACAGATACGCAGTATTTT
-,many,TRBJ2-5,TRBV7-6,CASSKDYGETQYF,TGTGCCAGCAGCAAGGACTATGGGGAGACCCAGTACTTC
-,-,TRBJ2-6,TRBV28,CASSAPTRNGANVLTF,TGTGCCAGCAGTGCCCCTACTAGAAATGGGGCCAACGTCCTGACTTTC
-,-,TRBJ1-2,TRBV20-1,CSAREEGGYTF,TGCAGTGCTAGAGAGGAGGGTGGCTACACCTTC
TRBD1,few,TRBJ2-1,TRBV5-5,CASSSRDRGVFNEQFF,TGTGCCAGCAGCTCCCGGGACAGGGGGGTTTTCAATGAGCAGTTCTTC